The TCR beta chain under discussion was sequenced for a study of T cell repertoires in cytomegalovirus infection. About the study: Signatures in public TCR beta sequences pointed to both CMV infection and matching HLA type.

The V segment lost 4 bases and the J segment 7 bases; nucleotides outside the gene matches: 14. This CDR3 has 17 amino acids. Germline assignment: CDR1 MGHDK and CDR2 SYGVNS. Study-wide points: Carriers of CMV plus the relevant HLA were identified by cumulative public TCR beta family frequency. What dominated the ex vivo response were HLA-C-restricted CMV-specific TCR beta clonotypes.

MiXCR was run by TCRdb on the reads, yielding one entry per CDR3 protein. The sample comprises about 310,000 distinct CDR3 sequences, approximately 8.9% of which are singletons, and less than 3% rests with the top ten. This clonotype was seen many times. Its target is unknown. Sequenced: PBMCs. The sequence derives from a human donor in good health (CMV status not recorded). Some clones in this sample may be carry-over from other donors' samples. The J gene is TRBJ2-2, the V gene TRBV25-1, with TRBD1 matching 8 bases. The CDR3 DNA follows: TGTGCCAGCAGTGCTATAGAGGGACAGGCTTTTTACGGGGAGCTGTTTTTT. Protein sequence: CASSAIEGQAFYGELFF.